The sequence of this TCR beta chain was determined in a study of shared clonotypes between healthy human individuals. Naivety among CD8 cells was defined by CD45RO negativity and positive CCR7 selection, thereby excluding terminally differentiated effector memory CD45RA+ cells. The table came from immunoSEQ multiplex PCR; TCRdb's copy has only in-frame clones and leaves some out. The repertoire holds around 620,000 clones, with 85% to 95% as singletons. There are 14 residues in the CDR3. CDR1 and CDR2 from the germline V gene are MDHEN and SYDVKM. Trimming took 5 bases from V and 2 from J; bases not matched to a gene: 4.

Specimen: naive CD8+ T cells sorted from blood. The rearrangement joins TRBV28 to TRBJ2-7; TRBD2 agrees at 9 bases. The source is a woman in her 30s in good health. The CDR3 DNA sequence: TGTGCCAGCAGTACAGCGGGAGGCGCCTACGAGCAGTACTTC. Amino acid sequence: CASSTAGGAYEQYF. Full variable domain (outside the CDR3, taken from reference TRBV28 and TRBJ2-7): DVKVTQSSRYLVKRTGEKVFLECVQDMDHENMFWYRQDPGLGLRLIYFSYDVKMKEKGDIPEGYSVSREKKERFSLILESASTNQTSMYLCASSTAGGAYEQYFGPGTRLTVT.